This T cell receptor (beta chain) emerged from a study of CD8 T cells in Susac syndrome. The RNA, roughly 0.45 to 1 ug, was put through reverse transcription using random hexamers. Each CDR3 protein is one row after TCRdb ran MiXCR on the immunoSEQ multiplex PCR reads. The sample comprises about 140,000 distinct CDR3 sequences, more than 85% of which are singletons, and roughly 0.14% rests with the top ten. The CDR3 is 14 amino acids. V lost 4 bases to trimming and J lost 6 bases, with 13 bases between them. Germline V gene sequence: CDR1 SGHNT, CDR2 YENEEA. Negative isolation was used for CD8+ and CD4+ T cells and FACS enrichment for TEMRA cells.

What was sequenced was CD4+ T cells from PBMCs. This chain links TRBV11-3 with TRBJ2-1, with D perhaps TRBD1 (6 bases). This receptor was identified in a human donor with Susac syndrome. CDR3 residues: CASSSRDTSNEQFF. CDR3 nucleotide sequence: TGTGCCAGCAGCTCCCGGGACACAAGCAATGAGCAGTTCTTC.